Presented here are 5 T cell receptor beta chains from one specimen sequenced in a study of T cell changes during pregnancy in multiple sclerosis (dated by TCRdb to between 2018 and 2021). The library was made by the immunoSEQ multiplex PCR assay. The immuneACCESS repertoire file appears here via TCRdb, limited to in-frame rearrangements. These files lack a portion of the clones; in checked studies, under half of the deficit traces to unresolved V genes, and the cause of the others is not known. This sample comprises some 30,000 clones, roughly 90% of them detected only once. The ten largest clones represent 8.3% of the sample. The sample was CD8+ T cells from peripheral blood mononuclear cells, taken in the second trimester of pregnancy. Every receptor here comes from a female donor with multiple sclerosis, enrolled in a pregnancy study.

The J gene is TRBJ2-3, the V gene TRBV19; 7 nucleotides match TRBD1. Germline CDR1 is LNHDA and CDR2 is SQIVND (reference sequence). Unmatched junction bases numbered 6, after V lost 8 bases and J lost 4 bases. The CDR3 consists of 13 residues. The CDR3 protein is CASSHRGADTQYF. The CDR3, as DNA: TGTGCCAGTTCGCACAGGGGCGCAGATACGCAGTATTTT.

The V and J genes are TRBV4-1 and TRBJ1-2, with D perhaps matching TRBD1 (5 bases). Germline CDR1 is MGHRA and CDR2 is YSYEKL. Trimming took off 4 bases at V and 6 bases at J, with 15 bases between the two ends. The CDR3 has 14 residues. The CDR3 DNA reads TGCGCCAGCAGCCCCCTTAGGGAGGACAATGGCTACACCTTC. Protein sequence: CASSPLREDNGYTF.

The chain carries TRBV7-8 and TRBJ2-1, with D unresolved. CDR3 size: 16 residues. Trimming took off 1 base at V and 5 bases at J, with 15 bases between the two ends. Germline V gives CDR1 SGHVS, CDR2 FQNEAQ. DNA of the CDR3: TGTGCCAGCAGCTTAGACGGCAGACTTTACAACAATGAGCAGTTCTTC. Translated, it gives CASSLDGRLYNNEQFF.

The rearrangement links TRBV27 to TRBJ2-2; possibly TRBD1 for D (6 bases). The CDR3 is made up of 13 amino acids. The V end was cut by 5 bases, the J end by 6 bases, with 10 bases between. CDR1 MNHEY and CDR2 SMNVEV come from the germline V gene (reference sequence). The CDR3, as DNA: TGTGCCAGCAGTCCCCAGGGGCCCGGGGAGCTGTTTTTT. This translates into CASSPQGPGELFF.

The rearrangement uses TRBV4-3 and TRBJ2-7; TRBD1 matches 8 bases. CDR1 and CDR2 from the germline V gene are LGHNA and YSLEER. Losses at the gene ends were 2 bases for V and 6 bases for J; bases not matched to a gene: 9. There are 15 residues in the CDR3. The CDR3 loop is CASSQIQGVRLEQYF. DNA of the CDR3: TGCGCCAGCAGCCAAATACAGGGGGTACGGCTCGAGCAGTACTTC.